This T cell receptor beta chain was captured by sequencing in a study of CD8+ T cells in alopecia areata. Researchers took lesional scalp punch biopsies and peripheral blood from people who were alopecia areata patients. In germline, CDR1 is SGHRS, CDR2 YFSETQ. The CDR3 is 18 residues long. V was shortened by 4 bases and J by 0 bases, with 19 bases between the two germline ends. Following extraction, RNA underwent reverse transcription to cDNA, which served as the sequencing template. Sequencing was performed with immunoSEQ multiplex PCR; in TCRdb, only in-frame clones are kept and a portion is missing. The sample has about 150,000 clones; around half are singletons.

The starting material was CD8+ T cells sorted from blood, obtained at week 0. The sequence was collected from a human donor with alopecia areata. The rearrangement links TRBV5-1 to TRBJ2-2, with D possibly matching TRBD1 (6 bases). Here the CDR3 DNA reads TGCGCCAGCAGCAAGGCAGGGGCGGAGTTCGCGAACACCGGGGAGCTGTTTTTT. Protein product: CASSKAGAEFANTGELFF.